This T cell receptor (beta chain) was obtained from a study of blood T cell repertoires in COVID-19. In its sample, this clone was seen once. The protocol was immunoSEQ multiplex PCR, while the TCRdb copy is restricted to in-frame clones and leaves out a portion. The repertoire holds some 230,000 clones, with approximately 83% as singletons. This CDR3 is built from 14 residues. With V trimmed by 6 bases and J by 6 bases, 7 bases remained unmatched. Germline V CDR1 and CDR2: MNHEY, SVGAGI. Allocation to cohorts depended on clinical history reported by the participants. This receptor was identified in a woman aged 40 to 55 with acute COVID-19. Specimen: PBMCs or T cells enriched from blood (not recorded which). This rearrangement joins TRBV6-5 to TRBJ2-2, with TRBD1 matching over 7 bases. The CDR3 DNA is TGTGCCAGCAGCCATCCCACAGGGGCCGGGGAGCTGTTTTTT. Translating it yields CASSHPTGAGELFF.